The 12 T cell receptor beta chains reported below all come from one sample, sequenced in a study of tumor-infiltrating lymphocytes in primary liver carcinoma. The authors took blood RNA from unsorted whole blood and also extracted germline DNA. Synthesis of TCR beta cDNA was carried out from 500 ng total RNA with a constant-region primer. Library construction for TCR beta comprised three nested multiplex PCR rounds performed with slightly modified ARM-PCR. The study ran its first two PCR rounds for approximately 10 cycles each, using TRBV1-TRBV30 forward primers and a C-beta reverse primer. TCRdb itself ran the multiplex PCR reads through MiXCR, one entry per CDR3 protein. The sample has 300,000 to 400,000 distinct CDR3 sequences; roughly 60% are singletons. Sequencing was carried out using peripheral blood. Receptors were obtained from a man aged 40-49 years with primary liver carcinoma and hepatitis B virus infection.

This clonotype was detected a few times. V usage is TRBV7-8 and J usage is TRBJ1-1, with D perhaps TRBD1 (5 bases). The germline gives CDR1 SGHVS, CDR2 FQNEAQ. With 4 bases removed from V and 8 bases from J, the gap between germline ends came to 14 bases. This CDR3 spans 13 amino acids. The CDR3 bases are TGTGCCAGCAGCTCAGGGCCGGGTTTAGAAGCTTTCTTT. Translation gives CASSSGPGLEAFF.

The rearrangement links TRBV7-9 to TRBJ2-1; possibly TRBD2 for D (7 bases). Germline V gene lookup returns CDR1 SEHNR and CDR2 FQNEAQ (reference sequence). Between the trimmed V and J ends, which lost 3 bases and 9 bases, there was a span of 18 bases. The CDR3 covers 15 residues. Here the CDR3 DNA reads TGTGCCAGCAGCTTCGCCGGGGGGCGCGGGGGTGAGCAGTTCTTC. It encodes CASSFAGGRGGEQFF.

This clonotype was seen a handful of times. The J gene is TRBJ1-2, the V gene TRBV6-1, with 9 bases that match TRBD1. Germline values: CDR1 MNHNS, CDR2 SASEGT. The CDR3 runs to 14 residues. The V gene end was trimmed by 6 bases and the J gene end by 6 bases; junction bases not matched to a gene: 8. CDR3 sequence (DNA): TGTGCCAGCAGCCACCGGGACAGGGCCAATGGCTACACCTTC. It specifies CASSHRDRANGYTF.

Turning to this clonotype: A much larger clone differs by one base, so this may be a read error. The chain carries TRBV6-5 and TRBJ2-5, with 9 positions matching TRBD2. This CDR3 has 13 residues. Germline values: CDR1 MNHEY, CDR2 SVGAGI. CDR3 in amino acids: CVSRRAGGETQYF. The CDR3 DNA sequence: TGTGTCAGCAGGCGAGCGGGAGGAGAGACCCAGTACTTC.

This clonotype was counted a few times. The junction does not match germline at one end; this may be a read error. J is TRBJ2-3 and V is TRBV5-1, with D unresolved. From germline, CDR1 is SGHRS and CDR2 YFSETQ. This CDR3 region has 12 residues. CDR3 sequence reads: CASSLDADTQYF. The CDR3 DNA follows: TGCGCCAGTAGCTTGGACGCAGATACGCAGTATTTT.

Remarks on this clonotype: The junction differs from germline at one of its ends, possibly a read error. The chain joins TRBV4-2 to TRBJ1-4; D not certain. Per germline, CDR1 LGHNA and CDR2 YNFKEQ. The CDR3 is made up of 16 amino acids. The CDR3 loop reads CTSSQVAGSTNEKLLF. CDR3 coding DNA: TGTACCAGCAGCCAAGTTGCGGGGAGCACTAATGAAAAACTGCTTTTT.

With regard to this clonotype: With a much larger clone just one base away, this may be a read error. The chain employs TRBV14 and TRBJ2-7, with D possibly matching TRBD2 (5 bases). The V gene's germline CDR1 is SGHDN and CDR2 FVKESK. The CDR3 is 15 amino acids. CDR3: CASRQDGETTYEQYF. DNA for the CDR3: TGTGCCAGCAGGCAAGATGGGGAGACAACCTACGAGCAGTACTTC.

With regard to this clonotype: This sequence may be a read error, since a much larger clone differs from it by one base. This chain connects TRBV28 to TRBJ1-2, with no clear D. The CDR3 is 13 amino acids. Germline loops: CDR1 MDHEN, CDR2 SYDVKM. The CDR3 spells CVSSLNSLYGYTF. The CDR3 DNA reads TGTGTCAGCAGTTTAAACAGCCTATATGGCTACACCTTC.

J is TRBJ2-2 and V is TRBV6-5; perhaps TRBD2 as D (5 bases). CDR1 and CDR2 from the germline V gene are MNHEY and SVGAGI. CDR3 length: 15 residues. V dropped 6 bases and J dropped 16 bases, with 27 bases sitting between them. CDR3 DNA: TGTGCCAGCAGCCACCGAGGGAGTCCGGCCGGGATGCCGTTTTTT. It is translated as CASSHRGSPAGMPFF.

A note on this clonotype: Given a much more abundant clone one base away, this may be a read error. The chain links TRBV29-1 to TRBJ2-7, with unresolved D. The CDR3 has 13 residues. Trimming took 6 bases from V and 7 from J, leaving 19 bases between them. Germline CDR1 and CDR2: SQVTM and ANQGSEA. In DNA form, the CDR3 reads TGCAGCGTAAAGGTGGGGATTCGACGGGAGCAGTACTTC. This codes for CSVKVGIRREQYF.

This clonotype was detected once. V usage is TRBV28 and J usage is TRBJ2-7, with 9 bases that match TRBD2. The J segment lost 7 bases and the V segment lost 6 bases, leaving 16 bases of the junction unmatched. CDR1 and CDR2 from the germline V gene are MDHEN and SYDVKM. This CDR3 contains 16 residues. The CDR3 DNA sequence: TGTGCCAGCAGCAAGGAAGCAGCGGGACTAGCTGATGAGCAGTACTTC. This sequence encodes CASSKEAAGLADEQYF.

The chain joins TRBV11-2 to TRBJ2-7; D is perhaps TRBD1 or TRBD2 (5 bases each). The CDR3 runs 15 residues. The ends were cut back, 5 bases at V and 12 bases at J, with 26 bases in the middle. The germline CDR1 and CDR2 sequences are SGHAT and FQNNGV. CDR3 sequence: CASSPTTGQDYKLYF. The CDR3 DNA follows: TGTGCCAGCAGCCCGACGACCGGACAAGACTACAAGCTGTACTTC.